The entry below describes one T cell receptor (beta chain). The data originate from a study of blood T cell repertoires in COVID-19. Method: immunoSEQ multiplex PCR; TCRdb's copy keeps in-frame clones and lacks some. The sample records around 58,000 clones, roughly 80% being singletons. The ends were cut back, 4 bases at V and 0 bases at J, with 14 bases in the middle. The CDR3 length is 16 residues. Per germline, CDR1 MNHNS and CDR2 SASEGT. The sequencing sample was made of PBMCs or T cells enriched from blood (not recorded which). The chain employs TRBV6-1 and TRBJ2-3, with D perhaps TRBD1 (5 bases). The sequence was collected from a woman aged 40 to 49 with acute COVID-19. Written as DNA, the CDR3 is TGTGCCAGCAGTGGTCCTATAGCAGGGAGCACAGATACGCAGTATTTT. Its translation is CASSGPIAGSTDTQYF.